This entry lists 16 T cell receptor beta chains sequenced from one sample in a study of blood T cell repertoires in COVID-19. This table comes from immunoSEQ multiplex PCR, and its TCRdb copy is limited to in-frame clones, with some not included. The data contain roughly 200,000 clones, around nine tenths of them singletons. Sequenced: peripheral blood. Source of these receptors: a man aged 35-49 years with acute or convalescent COVID-19.

V usage is TRBV7-9 and J usage is TRBJ1-2, with D perhaps matching TRBD1 (6 bases). This CDR3 comprises 13 residues. The V gene lost 4 bases and the J gene lost 6 bases, with 12 bases spanning the gap. CDR1 is SEHNR, CDR2 FQNEAQ, per germline (reference sequence). CDR3 loop: CASSYREENGYTF. The CDR3 region has the DNA TGTGCCAGCAGCTACAGGGAAGAGAATGGCTACACCTTC.

This clone was counted ten times or more. The chain has TRBV6-6 and TRBJ2-7; the D gene is possibly TRBD1 (6 bases). CDR1 MNHNY and CDR2 SVGAGI come from the germline V gene (reference sequence). CDR3 size: 13 residues. V was cut by 2 bases and J by 6 bases, with 11 bases left in between. CDR3 in DNA: TGTGCCAGCAGTTACCTATTCAGGGGCGAGCAGTACTTC. Translated, it gives CASSYLFRGEQYF.

This chain connects TRBV19 to TRBJ2-7; unclear D gene. The V and J ends lost 5 bases and 0 bases respectively, with 11 bases between them. CDR3 length equals 14 residues. Looked up from germline, CDR1 is LNHDA and CDR2 is SQIVND (reference sequence). In nucleotides, the CDR3 is TGTGCCAGTAGTGTTACTGAGATCTCCTACGAGCAGTACTTC. Residues: CASSVTEISYEQYF.

Only a few counts were recorded for this clone. The chain employs TRBV19 and TRBJ1-5, with 12 bases identical to TRBD1. Germline assignment: CDR1 LNHDA and CDR2 SQIVND (reference sequence). This CDR3 contains 15 residues. J was trimmed by 7 bases and V by 6 bases; bases with no gene match: 7. CDR3 sequence (DNA): TGTGCCAGTAGACCGGGACAGGGGGCCGAGCAGCCCCAGCATTTT. Translated: CASRPGQGAEQPQHF.

This clone showed up just a few times. V usage is TRBV19 and J usage is TRBJ1-6; TRBD1 agrees at 7 bases. The CDR3 sequence is 13 residues long. V trimming: 3 bases; J trimming: 10 bases; junction bases outside the gene matches: 3. Germline V gene lookup returns CDR1 LNHDA and CDR2 SQIVND (reference sequence). The CDR3 DNA follows: TGTGCCAGTAGTATCGGACAGGACTCACCCCTCCACTTT. Amino acids: CASSIGQDSPLHF.

This rearrangement joins TRBV5-6 to TRBJ1-2; possibly TRBD1 for D (5 bases). Germline V CDR1 and CDR2: SGHDT, YYEEEE. The CDR3 runs 14 residues. V was pared by 4 bases and J by 2 bases, with 12 bases between. The CDR3 nucleotides read TGTGCCAGCAGCGTGTCACAGGTGAACTATGGCTACACCTTC. Encoded protein: CASSVSQVNYGYTF.

The chain couples TRBV5-1 to TRBJ1-5; the D is unclear. This CDR3 has 10 amino acids. CDR1 is SGHRS and CDR2 is YFSETQ in the germline V gene. V lost 7 bases and J 6 bases, leaving 5 bases between the germline ends. The CDR3 DNA is TGCGCCAGCTGGAGTCAGCCCCAGCATTTT. Translating gives CASWSQPQHF.

This clone came up once. The gene calls are TRBV18 and TRBJ2-3, with 7 positions matching TRBD2. V shed 4 bases and J 0 bases; nucleotides not matched to a gene: 13. The CDR3 consists of 18 residues. Germline CDR1 KGHSH, CDR2 LQKENI. The CDR3 spells CASSLGRTRPASTDTQYF. The CDR3 DNA sequence: TGTGCCAGCTCACTAGGAAGGACTAGGCCCGCTAGCACAGATACGCAGTATTTT.

The chain couples TRBV3-1 (or the pseudogene TRBV3-2) to TRBJ1-2, with 9 nucleotides matching TRBD1. CDR3 length equals 18 residues. With 3 bases clipped from V and 4 bases from J, the junction kept 15 bases outside the gene matches. The germline V gene has CDR1 LGHDT and CDR2 YNNKEL (reference sequence). The CDR3 bases are TGTGCCAGCAGCCACGTTTTGACACAGGGGGCGAGGGGCTATGGCTACACCTTC. It specifies CASSHVLTQGARGYGYTF.

The chain carries TRBV4-1 and TRBJ2-6; D gene unclear. V gave up 1 base and J gave up 13 bases, with 17 bases separating them. CDR3 length: 15 amino acids. From germline, CDR1 is MGHRA and CDR2 YSYEKL. The CDR3 region has the DNA TGCGCCAGCAGCCAAGTGGAGTCCGCTGCCGGAGTCCTGACTTTC. Translating gives CASSQVESAAGVLTF.

CDR3 residues: CASSLATSLPTYEQYF. The CDR3 DNA reads TGCGCCAGCAGCTTGGCTACTAGCCTGCCGACCTACGAGCAGTACTTC. J is TRBJ2-7 and V is TRBV5-1, with TRBD2 as a possible D gene (6 bases). This CDR3 contains 16 residues. CDR1 is SGHRS, CDR2 YFSETQ, per germline. V was cut by 0 bases and J by 2 bases, with 15 bases left in between.

The genes are TRBV6-5 and TRBJ2-5, with a tentative D call TRBD1 (5 bases). CDR3 size: 15 residues. Germline V gives CDR1 MNHEY, CDR2 SVGAGI. V dropped 2 bases and J dropped 7 bases, with 17 bases sitting between them. DNA of the CDR3: TGTGCCAGCAGTTACGGGGCGCAAGTTAGTGGGACCCAGTACTTC. Translated, it gives CASSYGAQVSGTQYF.

The chain carries TRBV12-5 and TRBJ2-5; D is undetermined. The CDR3 contains 15 residues. The germline V gene encodes CDR1 LGHNT and CDR2 FRNRAP. V lost 4 bases and J 2 bases, leaving 14 bases between the germline ends. The DNA of the CDR3 is TGTGCTAGTGGTTCCGTTGCCCACAGACAAGAGACCCAGTACTTC. Translation: CASGSVAHRQETQYF.

This clone was seen just once. The chain combines TRBV6-5 with TRBJ2-7; D unresolved. CDR3 length: 13 amino acids. Trimming took 2 bases from V and 2 from J, leaving 7 bases between them. Germline V gene data show CDR1 as MNHEY and CDR2 as SVGAGI. The chain's CDR3 is CASSYGRTYEQYF. CDR3 DNA: TGTGCCAGCAGTTACGGCAGGACCTACGAGCAGTACTTC.

The CDR3 region is CASSTGGNTEAFF. CDR3 DNA sequence: TGTGCCAGTAGCACAGGGGGGAACACTGAAGCTTTCTTT. This chain joins TRBV19 and TRBJ1-1; TRBD1 agrees at 8 bases. Germline lookup yields CDR1 LNHDA and CDR2 SQIVND (reference sequence). V lost 6 bases and J lost 1; bases outside the gene matches: 1. The length of the CDR3 is 13 residues.

The V gene is TRBV5-1, the J gene TRBJ2-7; 8 bases are shared with TRBD1. The germline CDR1 and CDR2 sequences are SGHRS and YFSETQ. The V gene end was trimmed by 4 bases and the J gene end by 4 bases; junction bases not matched to a gene: 10. This CDR3 is built from 15 residues. This CDR3 is CASSTAGTGLYEQYF. The CDR3 DNA sequence: TGCGCCAGCAGCACCGCCGGGACAGGCTTGTACGAGCAGTACTTC.